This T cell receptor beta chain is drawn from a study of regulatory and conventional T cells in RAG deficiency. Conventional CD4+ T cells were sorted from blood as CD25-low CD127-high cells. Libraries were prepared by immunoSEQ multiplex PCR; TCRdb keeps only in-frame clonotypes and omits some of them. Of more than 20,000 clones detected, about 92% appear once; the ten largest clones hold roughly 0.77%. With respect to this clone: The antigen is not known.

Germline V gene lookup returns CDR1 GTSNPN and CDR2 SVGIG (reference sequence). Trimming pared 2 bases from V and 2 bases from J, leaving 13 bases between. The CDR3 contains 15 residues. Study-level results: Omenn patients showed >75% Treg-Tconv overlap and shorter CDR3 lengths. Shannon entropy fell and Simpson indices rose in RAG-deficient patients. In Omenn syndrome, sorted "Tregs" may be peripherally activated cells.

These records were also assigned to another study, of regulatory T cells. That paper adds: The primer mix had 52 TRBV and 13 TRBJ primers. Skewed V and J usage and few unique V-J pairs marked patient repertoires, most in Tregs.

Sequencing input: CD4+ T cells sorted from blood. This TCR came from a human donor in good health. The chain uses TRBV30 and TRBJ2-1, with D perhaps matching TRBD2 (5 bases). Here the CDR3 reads CAWSSGEGPYNEQFF. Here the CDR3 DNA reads TGTGCCTGGAGTTCGGGTGAGGGCCCCTACAATGAGCAGTTCTTC.